This T cell receptor (beta chain) was recovered during a study of early T cells in non-severe SARS-CoV-2 infection. Study details: The input, bulk RNA from unsorted whole blood, was sequenced, and chains were unpaired. Notes on the study in general: A preference for anti-spike CD8 responses marked VDJdb matching, which missed private and CD4 specificities.

The CDR3 consists of 13 residues. V gave up 4 bases and J gave up 9 bases, with 13 bases separating them. Per germline, CDR1 MNHEY and CDR2 SVGEGT. Many counts were recorded for this clonotype. Its target is not known. Individual cDNA molecules received unique molecular identifiers. TCRdb ran MiXCR on the 5' RACE reads and lists one entry per CDR3 protein. Of 25,000 to 35,000 distinct CDR3 sequences listed, around 5% are singletons. This chain links TRBV6-2 or TRBV6-3 with TRBJ2-1, with D possibly matching TRBD1 (6 bases). This receptor was taken from an adult who was a healthcare worker with PCR-confirmed SARS-CoV-2 infection or an uninfected control (not recorded which). Source material: whole blood. The CDR3 bases are TGTGCCAGCAGTTCGATCAGGGGCGGTGAGCAGTTCTTC. Encoded protein: CASSSIRGGEQFF.